The entry below gives a single T cell receptor (beta chain) sequence along with its context. The data were obtained in a study of blood T cell repertoires in COVID-19. Across the whole study: Sources were T cells, B-cell-depleted T cells, or PBMCs; the material itself was cDNA or gDNA.

TCRdb's copy holds only in-frame clones and misses some; the assay was immunoSEQ multiplex PCR. This table holds some 130,000 clones, roughly nine tenths found once. Enrolled during active infection, Seattle patients were then followed longitudinally. CDR3 length equals 15 residues. Trimming removed 1 base from V and 4 bases from J; junction bases left unmatched: 3. Germline lookup yields CDR1 MNHNS and CDR2 SASEGT. The TCR was taken from a man aged 55-75 years with COVID-19, enrolled during active disease. The chain uses TRBV6-1 and TRBJ2-5; 10 bases agree with TRBD1. Sequenced: peripheral blood. CDR3 protein: CASSEGQGARETQYF. Here the CDR3 DNA reads TGTGCCAGCAGTGAAGGACAGGGGGCTAGAGAGACCCAGTACTTC.